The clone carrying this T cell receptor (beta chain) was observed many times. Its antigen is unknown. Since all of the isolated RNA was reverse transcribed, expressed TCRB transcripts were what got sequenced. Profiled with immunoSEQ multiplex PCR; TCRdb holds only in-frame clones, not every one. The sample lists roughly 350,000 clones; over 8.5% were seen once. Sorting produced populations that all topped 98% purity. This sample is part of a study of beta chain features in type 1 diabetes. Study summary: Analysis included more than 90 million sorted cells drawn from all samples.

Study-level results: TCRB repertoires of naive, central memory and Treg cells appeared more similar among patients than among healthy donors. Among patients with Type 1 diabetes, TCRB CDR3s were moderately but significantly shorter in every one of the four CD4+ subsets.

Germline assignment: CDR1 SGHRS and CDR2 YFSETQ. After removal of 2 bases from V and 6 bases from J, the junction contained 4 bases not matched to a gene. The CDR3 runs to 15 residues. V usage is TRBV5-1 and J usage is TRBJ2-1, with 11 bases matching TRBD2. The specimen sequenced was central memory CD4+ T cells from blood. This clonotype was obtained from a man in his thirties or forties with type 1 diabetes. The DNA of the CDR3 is TGCGCCAGCAGCTTCCGTACTAGCGGGAGCAATGAGCAGTTCTTC. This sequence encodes CASSFRTSGSNEQFF.